This record covers a single TCR beta chain. In the original processing: Scientists estimated how many nucleated cells there were by amplifying reference gene primers. Produced via immunoSEQ multiplex PCR; TCRdb's table is partial and in-frame only. V, J and clone size reflect that table, while D and trimming were determined from the DNA. Among 30,000 to 35,000 clones listed, roughly 84% were seen once. This sample was included in a study of blood T cell repertoires in COVID-19. Study-level information: Italy, Spain and the United States were the sources of the convalescent and acute COVID-19 samples. Sources were T cells, B-cell-depleted T cells, or PBMCs; the material itself was cDNA or gDNA.

V lost 4 bases to trimming and J lost 11 bases, with 16 bases between them. This CDR3 region has 13 residues. This TCR was recovered from a man between 60 and 70 years old with active COVID-19. The sample was peripheral blood. The genes are TRBV5-3 and TRBJ1-5, with D maybe TRBD1 (6 bases). TRBV5-3 is noted as an ORF with a role that remains uncertain. CDR3 region: CARSLWGQGSQHF. In nucleotides, the CDR3 is TGTGCCAGAAGCCTGTGGGGGCAAGGGTCCCAGCATTTT.